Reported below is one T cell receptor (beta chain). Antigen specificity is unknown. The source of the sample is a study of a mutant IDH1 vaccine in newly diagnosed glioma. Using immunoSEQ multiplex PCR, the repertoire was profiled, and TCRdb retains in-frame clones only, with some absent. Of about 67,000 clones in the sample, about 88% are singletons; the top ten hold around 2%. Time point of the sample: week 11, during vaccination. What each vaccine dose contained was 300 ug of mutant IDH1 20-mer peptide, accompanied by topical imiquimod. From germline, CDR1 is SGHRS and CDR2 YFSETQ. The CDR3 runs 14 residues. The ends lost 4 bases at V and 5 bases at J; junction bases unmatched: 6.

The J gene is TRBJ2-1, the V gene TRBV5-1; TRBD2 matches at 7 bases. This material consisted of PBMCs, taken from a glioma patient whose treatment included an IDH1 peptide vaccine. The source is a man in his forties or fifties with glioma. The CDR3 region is CASSTTGLHNEQFF. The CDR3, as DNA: TGCGCCAGCAGCACCACGGGACTACACAATGAGCAGTTCTTC.